Listed here are 9 T cell receptor beta chains from one sample, sequenced in a study of regulatory dendritic cells for organ transplantation. CFSE-labeled sorted T cells met regulatory or mature dendritic cells for about five days. The antigens for these receptors are not known. Assay: immunoSEQ multiplex PCR; the TCRdb copy retains only in-frame clones and omits some. The sample shows some 10,000 clones, around 80% of them seen only once. What was sequenced was memory CD4+ T cells from blood cultured with dendritic cells. Subset of the sample: CD45RO+ memory T cells. The source of these receptors is a human donor in good health.

The chain uses TRBV6-6 and TRBJ1-6, with D tentatively TRBD1 (6 bases). V was clipped by 6 bases and J by 10 bases, with 22 bases between them. Germline V gene lookup returns CDR1 MNHNY and CDR2 SVGAGI (reference sequence). The CDR3 contains 16 residues. Written as DNA, the CDR3 is TGTGCCAGCAGCACCGGTTCGGGGGGGGCAAGGTCACCCCTCCACTTT. Amino acid sequence: CASSTGSGGARSPLHF.

The V and J genes are TRBV23-1 and TRBJ2-1, with 8 bases that match TRBD2. TRBV23-1 is reported as an ORF; its role is uncertain. This CDR3 comprises 21 residues. V shed 0 bases and J 10 bases; nucleotides not matched to a gene: 26. The CDR3 sequence is CASSQSGGGRTSKGPGREQFF. The CDR3 nucleotides read TGCGCCAGCAGTCAATCCGGCGGGGGGCGTACTAGCAAGGGGCCGGGTCGGGAGCAGTTCTTC.

The chain couples TRBV25-1 to TRBJ1-3, with 7 bases aligning to TRBD1. The germline gives CDR1 MGHDK, CDR2 SYGVNS. CDR3 size: 13 residues. Losses at the gene ends were 6 bases for V and 6 bases for J; bases not matched to a gene: 5. The CDR3 DNA is TGTGCCAGCAGCGCGACAGGGATAAACACCATATATTTT. It yields the protein CASSATGINTIYF.

This rearrangement joins TRBV2 to TRBJ2-2; D is unclear. This CDR3 has 15 residues. Trimming shortened V by 6 bases and J by 1 base, and 12 bases separated the two germline ends. CDR1 is SNHLY and CDR2 is FYNNEI in the germline V gene. CDR3 sequence (DNA): TGTGCCAGCAGCTCGGTCAGATGGAACACCGGGGAGCTGTTTTTT. Protein: CASSSVRWNTGELFF. The complete variable domain, with remaining parts taken from reference TRBV2 and TRBJ2-2, reads EPEVTQTPSHQVTQMGQEVILRCVPISNHLYFYWYRQILGQKVEFLVSFYNNEISEKSEIFDDQFSVERPDGSNFTLKIRSTKLEDSAMYFCASSSVRWNTGELFFGEGSRLTVL.

This chain joins TRBV10-3 and TRBJ1-5, with D maybe TRBD1 (5 bases). This CDR3 is 14 amino acids long. From germline, CDR1 is ENHRY and CDR2 SYGVKD. V dropped 4 bases and J dropped 3 bases, with 10 bases sitting between them. In DNA, the CDR3 is TGTGCCATCAGTGCTGAGACAGACAATCAGCCCCAGCATTTT. Encoded protein: CAISAETDNQPQHF.

The chain recombines TRBV6-1 with TRBJ1-3; 10 bases are a match to TRBD1. The CDR3 covers 17 residues. Trimming took 1 base from V and 2 from J; bases not matched to a gene: 5. Germline CDR1 and CDR2: MNHNS and SASEGT. CDR3 nucleotides: TGTGCCAGCAGTGAAGTTCTTGGGACAGGGGCTGGAAACACCATATATTTT. Translated, it gives CASSEVLGTGAGNTIYF.

V usage is TRBV19 and J usage is TRBJ2-5; no reliable D call. With 5 bases removed from V and 3 bases from J, the gap between germline ends came to 4 bases. CDR1 is LNHDA, CDR2 SQIVND, per germline (reference sequence). This CDR3 has 11 amino acids. The CDR3 spells CASSLEETQYF. The CDR3 DNA follows: TGTGCCAGTAGTCTGGAAGAGACCCAGTACTTC. Complete variable domain (other parts from reference TRBV19 and TRBJ2-5): DGGITQSPKYLFRKEGQNVTLSCEQNLNHDAMYWYRQDPGQGLRLIYYSQIVNDFQKGDIAEGYSVSREKKESFPLTVTSAQKNPTAFYLCASSLEETQYFGPGTRLLVL.

The rearrangement uses TRBV5-4 and TRBJ2-7; D gene uncertain. Deletions cut 4 bases from V and 3 bases from J, with 14 bases between. Germline V gene lookup returns CDR1 SGHNT and CDR2 YYREEE (reference sequence). CDR3 size: 14 residues. The CDR3 protein is CASSALDLNYEQYF. Written as DNA, the CDR3 is TGTGCCAGCAGCGCCCTAGACTTAAACTACGAGCAGTACTTC.

The chain links TRBV27 to TRBJ1-4; D uncertain. The V end lost 6 bases, the J end lost 0 bases, and 14 bases lay between the germline ends. The CDR3 extends over 16 amino acids. The V gene's germline CDR1 is MNHEY and CDR2 SMNVEV (reference sequence). Here the CDR3 DNA reads TGTGCCAGCAGCCAAAAGCCCGGCGCAACTAATGAAAAACTGTTTTTT. It codes for CASSQKPGATNEKLFF.